The source of this T cell receptor (beta chain) is a study of blood T cell repertoires in COVID-19. In the study overall: Sample material is recorded as cDNA or gDNA derived from T cells, B-cell-depleted T cells, or PBMCs.

The V gene end was trimmed by 4 bases and the J gene end by 7 bases; junction bases not matched to a gene: 10. The length of the CDR3 is 15 residues. Per the germline V gene, CDR1 is PRHDT and CDR2 is FYEKMQ (reference sequence). Original data processing: Counts of nucleated cells, estimated from reference gene primer amplification, were obtained. Method: immunoSEQ multiplex PCR; TCRdb's copy keeps in-frame clones and lacks some. V, J and clone size derive from that table, while D and trimming were established from the DNA sequence. Of approximately 190,000 clones listed, under 90% are singletons. The J gene is TRBJ2-1, the V gene TRBV13; 7 bases fit TRBD1. This receptor was taken from a man in his 60s with acute or convalescent COVID-19. The sample consisted of peripheral blood. The CDR3 DNA is TGTGCCAGCAGCTCTCGGACAGGCGAGGAAAATGAGCAGTTCTTC. The encoded protein is CASSSRTGEENEQFF.